The next 14 T cell receptor beta chains were all read from a single sample in a study of T cells in Graves' hyperthyroidism and ophthalmopathy. Amplification targeted TCR beta CDR3 regions from RNA transcripts. Using the HTBI primer set, a first-round RT-PCR was run on the TCR CDR3. Using its own MiXCR run on the multiplex PCR reads, TCRdb lists one record per CDR3 protein. The repertoire consists of tens of thousands of distinct CDR3 sequences, with approximately 48% occurring once and the leading ten covering just over 9%. Sequencing was carried out using blood. The source is a woman aged 45-65 years with Graves' ophthalmopathy.

V gene TRBV2 combines with J gene TRBJ2-5; 15 bases line up with TRBD2. CDR1 SNHLY and CDR2 FYNNEI come from the germline V gene. V trimming: 1 base; J trimming: 9 bases; junction bases outside the gene matches: 3. This CDR3 contains 15 residues. As DNA, the CDR3 is TGTGCCAGCAGTGAAGGGACTAGCGGGGGGGGGGCCCAGTACTTC. Its protein is CASSEGTSGGGAQYF.

This clonotype ranks as medium-sized. The rearrangement links TRBV15 to TRBJ1-6; the D is unclear. Germline V lookup: CDR1 LNHNV, CDR2 YYDKDF (reference sequence). V lost 1 base and J 12 bases, leaving 13 bases between the germline ends. The CDR3 is 14 amino acids. In nucleotides, the CDR3 is TGTGCCACCAGCAGAGGGGCACGGGAACAACCCCTCCACTTT. Translated: CATSRGAREQPLHF.

This chain joins TRBV24-1 and TRBJ1-2; D is unclear. The germline V and J ends were trimmed by 0 bases and 8 bases, with 9 bases remaining between them. Germline CDR1 and CDR2: KGHDR and SFDVKD. The CDR3 is 13 amino acids. The CDR3 DNA reads as TGTGCCACCAGTGATTTGCAGACGGGCGGCTACACCTTC. Its protein product is CATSDLQTGGYTF.

The CDR3 here is CAISESYNEQYF. The CDR3 DNA sequence: TGTGCCATCAGTGAGTCCTACAATGAGCAGTATTTT. J is TRBJ2-3 and V is TRBV10-3, with D uncertain. Germline V gene lookup returns CDR1 ENHRY and CDR2 SYGVKD. The CDR3 extends over 12 amino acids. V was cut by 0 bases and J by 11 bases, with 9 bases left in between.

This clonotype was counted ten times or more. The chain combines TRBV6-5 with TRBJ2-3; TRBD2 aligns across 8 bases. V shed 5 bases and J 0 bases; nucleotides not matched to a gene: 10. The CDR3 spans 17 residues. Germline lookup yields CDR1 MNHEY and CDR2 SVGAGI. The CDR3 DNA sequence: TGTGCCAGCAGTACCGGAGGACTAGCTCCTAGCACAGATACGCAGTATTTT. Protein product: CASSTGGLAPSTDTQYF.

Details on this clonotype: A much larger clone differs by one base, so this may be a read error. The chain couples TRBV4-2 to TRBJ2-2; D is possibly TRBD2 (5 bases). CDR1 LGHNA and CDR2 YNFKEQ come from the germline V gene. The CDR3 contains 15 residues. V was clipped by 4 bases and J by 0 bases, with 9 bases between them. Here the CDR3 DNA reads TGTGCCAGCAGCCCTGACGGGGCGAACACCGGGGAGCTGTTTTTT. Translation gives CASSPDGANTGELFF.

The V call is TRBV14, the J call TRBJ1-5; D remains ambiguous. Germline loops: CDR1 SGHDN, CDR2 FVKESK. The CDR3 totals 15 residues. V was cut by 1 base and J by 5 bases, with 12 bases left in between. The CDR3 region has the DNA TGTGCCAGCAGCCAAGGAGGGTTTCGGGATCAGCCCCAGCATTTT. Translating it yields CASSQGGFRDQPQHF. Drawing the rest from reference TRBV14 and TRBJ1-5, the complete variable domain is EAGVTQFPSHSVIEKGQTVTLRCDPISGHDNLYWYRRVMGKEIKFLLHFVKESKQDESGMPNNRFLAERTGGTYSTLKVQPAELEDSGVYFCASSQGGFRDQPQHFGDGTRLSIL.

The rearrangement joins TRBV20-1 to TRBJ2-7; the D is unclear. The CDR3 is 13 amino acids. Germline CDR1 is DFQATT and CDR2 is SNEGSKA (reference sequence). V shed 7 bases and J shed 0 bases, with 13 bases lying between them. CDR3 amino acids: CSEGLQSSYEQYF. The CDR3 region has the DNA TGCAGTGAAGGCTTGCAGTCCTCCTACGAGCAGTACTTC.

The chain joins TRBV7-8 to TRBJ2-2; no clear D. Per the germline V gene, CDR1 is SGHVS and CDR2 is FQNEAQ. Trimming pared 5 bases from V and 1 base from J, leaving 14 bases between. This CDR3 region has 16 residues. CDR3 sequence: CASSLHSHRNTGELFF. The CDR3 bases are TGTGCCAGCAGCCTTCACAGCCATCGGAACACCGGGGAGCTGTTTTTT.

As to this clonotype: The CDR3 carries no conserved terminal phenylalanine or tryptophan, so it likely arises from a read error. The DNA is left out, because the CDR3 cannot be placed on it with certainty; the CDR3 is given as TCRdb lists it. The chain employs TRBV5-5 and TRBJ1-1. The germline gives CDR1 SGHKS, CDR2 YYEKEE (reference sequence). Termini included, the CDR3 measures 13 amino acids. CDR3 region: CASSLMVGSEAVL.

V usage is TRBV29-1 and J usage is TRBJ1-2; possibly TRBD1 for D (5 bases). The V end lost 8 bases, the J end lost 6 bases, and 13 bases lay between the germline ends. CDR3 length: 11 amino acids. CDR1 is SQVTM and CDR2 is ANQGSEA in the germline V gene. This CDR3 reads CSFTGAHGYTF. CDR3 bases: TGCAGCTTTACCGGGGCCCATGGCTACACCTTC.

This clonotype was observed at least ten times. The chain has TRBV5-1 and TRBJ1-1; 9 positions match TRBD1. CDR1 SGHRS and CDR2 YFSETQ come from the germline V gene. Losses at the gene ends were 4 bases for V and 3 bases for J; bases not matched to a gene: 7. CDR3 length: 15 residues. CDR3 nucleotide sequence: TGCGCCAGCAGCGCTGGACAGGGGTGGGACACTGAAGCTTTCTTT. It encodes CASSAGQGWDTEAFF.

The chain's CDR3 is CASSSGRNQHF. For the CDR3, the DNA is TGTGCCAGCAGCTCCGGACGGAACCAGCATTTT. V gene TRBV7-9 combines with J gene TRBJ1-5; D unresolved. The CDR3 sequence is 11 residues long. Germline V gives CDR1 SEHNR, CDR2 FQNEAQ (reference sequence). V lost 4 bases, J lost 12 bases, and 10 bases lay in between.

V usage is TRBV9 and J usage is TRBJ2-3, with TRBD2 as a possible D gene (5 bases). The CDR3 contains 12 residues. V was cut by 1 base and J by 12 bases, with 12 bases left in between. Germline-derived CDR1 and CDR2 are SGDLS and YYNGEE. The CDR3 spells CASSVFGSVQYF. The CDR3 bases are TGTGCCAGCAGCGTATTTGGGAGTGTACAGTATTTT.